The entry below gives a single T cell receptor beta chain sequence along with its context. The specificity of this receptor is unknown. One base away there is no much larger clone; base qualities are not given. These data belong to a study of cytomegalovirus exposure and HLA in healthy donors (dated by TCRdb to 2017 to 2019). Looking at the study overall: An earlier analysis of fewer than 750 of the donors reported approximately 260 Gb of sequence data and 117 million unique TCR beta sequences obtained from approximately 180 million T cells. An early release covering 550 to 650 HLA-typed donors comprised approximately 300 gigabases of sequencing data and roughly 86 million unique TCR sequences. Among the 398 genotyped donors, about 83% belonged to the genetic ancestry cluster associated with self-reported Caucasian donors. The study aimed to test whether cataloging public T cell receptors could reveal signatures of past pathogen exposure. Using immunosequencing, the study profiled T cell repertoires from 550 to 750 subjects and related those repertoires to cytomegalovirus serostatus. A separate validation cohort of approximately 120 different subjects was used in addition to the roughly 670-subject first cohort. The study combined high-throughput TCR immunosequencing, statistical association of individual TCRs with disease status, and machine learning to predict cytomegalovirus infection status. In a later analysis, previously published TCR beta repertoires from 666 donors were re-analyzed and high-resolution HLA genotyping was added so that TCR occurrence patterns could be studied. The later analysis used no new phenotypic data to find candidate immune exposures, relying instead on TCR beta sequences and their occurrence across donors. An earlier analysis of 450 to 750 of the donors used high-throughput TCR beta sequencing to judge whether each TCR beta V gene segment behaved as functional or pseudogenic. Alongside the repertoire data, information on donor age, sex, ethnicity and CMV serostatus was compiled. A later genetic analysis used genome-wide SNP genotypes for about 55% of the 666 donors, treating that subset as a discovery cohort. All discovery cohort repertoires had been generated using a single sequencing platform. HLA typing covered class I and class II loci at four-digit resolution. The number of typed donors differed by locus: about 629-630 for A, B, C, DRB1 and DQB1; 500 to 550 for DQA1; approximately 600 for DPA1; and around 450 for DPB1. Because of strong linkage in the cohort, roughly five DR-DQ haplotypes were treated as single units for association and clustering. On average, around 200,000 unique TCR beta nucleotide sequences were sequenced per donor among 300 to 500 genotyped donors of the cohort, with roughly 19% of those sequences being non-productive.

CDR1 SQVTM and CDR2 ANQGSEA were looked up in the germline V gene. At the junction V is shortened by 4 bases and J by 5 bases, with 9 bases in between. The CDR3, from cysteine to phenylalanine, totals 12 residues. The only DNA kept is the CDR3, 36 bases in frame from the first base. The cohort consisted of hundreds of healthy bone marrow donors. All cohort members were sampled while nominally healthy, although unrecorded immune exposures were likely present. The donor was CMV seronegative and belonged to the group of under 400 seronegative cohort members. Every donor gave a peripheral blood sample, and the peripheral blood mononuclear cells from that sample were used for TCR beta sequencing. Genomic DNA was extracted from the blood cell samples with the Qiagen DNeasy Blood Extraction Kit. The paper as a whole reports these results and caveats: A total of 150 or so TCR beta chains were listed by the study as associated with cytomegalovirus. Assigning TCR associations to individual alleles was difficult when HLA alleles, especially DR and DQ, strongly co-occurred. A few of the identified cytomegalovirus-associated TCR beta chains were confirmed in vitro to be specific for cytomegalovirus antigens. Linkage disequilibrium might explain the correlated functional status among segregating V segments, but an unknown experimental factor could not be ruled out. Several of the top co-occurrence clusters appeared to be linked to parvovirus B19, influenza, CMV and Epstein-Barr virus, according to a later analysis. The sequencing pipeline was judged likely to have produced a cluster of highly shared sequence variants as a technical artifact. In a later genetic analysis, fewer N-insertions in productive TCRs were reported among donors in an Asian-associated ancestry cluster than the roughly 700-donor mean. Some IMGT-functional V segments, including TRBV6-2 and TRBV6-3, could not be told apart with the 87-base-pair reads, so those segments were excluded. V-gene and J-gene trimming of TCR beta chains was associated with a missense DCLRE1C variant in a later genetic analysis, and the association was replicated in an independent cohort. According to a later analysis, TCR association rates differed among HLA loci, with DRB1 alleles showing the most associated TCRs and HLA-C alleles showing the fewest. Compared with equally common non-associated chains, HLA-associated TCR beta chains in a later analysis were more clonally expanded and had lower generation probabilities. The authors suggested that the approach could potentially be extended to other disease states and immunological phenotypes. In both the original and validation cohorts, the classifier was reported to diagnose cytomegalovirus status with high specificity and sensitivity. While some public TCRs were present in many individuals, most TCR sequences turned up only very rarely across donors. In a later analysis, most CMV-associated TCR beta chains were found to appear HLA-restricted, with HLA associations seemingly driven largely by CMV exposure. Presence/absence analyses assumed roughly uniform sequencing depth across donors, an assumption that may not hold. Because HLA typing was unavailable for some donors at each locus, only the typed subset was used in association tests. In this cohort, only TCR beta chains were sequenced, and detectable features were limited by the absence of alpha or paired-chain data. A later analysis associated about 17,000 TCR beta sequences with specific HLA alleles at a false discovery rate of 0.05. A further reported finding was that TCR beta sequences accurately predicted the HLA-A and HLA-B alleles for most subjects in the first cohort. CMV serostatus was the only immune exposure information available for the cohort. In an earlier analysis of fewer than 700 of the donors, most TCR beta V segments appeared in productive rearrangements about 87% or about 30% of the time, broadly matching IMGT annotations. Because counts were too low, about 15 rarely observed V segments, including chromosome 9 orphons, were left out of the earlier analysis of about 500 of the donors.

Receptor libraries were prepared by the immunoSEQ multiplex PCR assay. For the multiplex PCR, a mixture combining 60 forward primers for TCR Vbeta segments and 13 reverse primers for TCR Jbeta segments was used. A multiplex PCR assay on genomic DNA amplified the CDR3 region of rearranged TCR beta genes. The amplified TCR beta libraries were sequenced on the Illumina HiSeq System as 87-base-pair reads. The paper's processing steps were these. A later analysis tallied roughly 78 million unique TCR beta chains across the 666 repertoires, and approximately 9.9 million of those chains were shared by two or more donors. A nearest-neighbor algorithm error-corrected the raw reads and collapsed the reads into unique sequences, merging closely related sequences to remove PCR and sequencing errors. CDR3 sequences were aligned to IMGT reference sequences to assign V, D and J gene segments. Each retained sequence needed at least a six-nucleotide match to both a V gene segment and a J gene segment. Rearrangements were classified as productive when the CDR3 lacked stop codons and remained in frame with V and J, and all other rearrangements were classified as non-productive. Following IMGT convention, CDR3 was defined as the stretch from the second conserved V-encoded cysteine to the conserved J-encoded phenylalanine. Sequences without an unambiguous match to a single V gene segment were excluded from the earlier analysis of over 500 of the donors. In an earlier analysis of some 590 of the donors, a V segment was called functional when productive rearrangements were above 56.7%, and segregating when the standard deviation between donors exceeded 5%. A statistical classification framework was built to diagnose cytomegalovirus status from the catalog of TCR beta chain sequences. In a later analysis, V and J genes were assigned by comparing TCR nucleotide sequences against IMGT/GENE-DB human TR gene sequences. Using the TCRdist pipeline, a later analysis assigned CDR3 sequences along with most-parsimonious VDJ recombination scenarios. In a later analysis, every TCR beta chain was defined by the combination of its CDR3 amino acid sequence and its V-gene family, and reads without a unique V-gene family were dropped. As a way to deal with suspected cross-contamination and a sequencing artifact, a later analysis dropped nearly 600 nucleotide sequences that were highly shared and had low generation probability. In a later analysis, a clonal expansion index for each public chain was calculated from normalized within-repertoire ranks of inferred template counts. Generation probabilities in a later analysis came from a VDJ recombination model fitted to out-of-frame rearrangements, and those results were checked against IGoR. Hypergeometric tests were used in a later analysis to score TCR-TCR, TCR-HLA and TCR-CMV co-occurrence, with a repertoire-size bias correction applied to the TCR pairs. In a later analysis, false discovery rates were estimated by permuting HLA or CMV assignments 20 times. In a later analysis, co-occurring TCRs were grouped using DBSCAN, and TCRdist sequence similarity was added for clustering within HLA-allele-positive subsets. Repertoires with fewer than 30,000 or more than 120,000 public chains were left out of co-occurrence clustering, as were a few repertoires with anomalous nucleotide sharing. TCRdb stores this immuneACCESS table with in-frame sequences only. Part of the clones is absent; in the studies checked, under half of the shortfall reflects unresolved V genes, and no reason is known for the rest. V and J calls plus clone size are reproduced from that table; the DNA served to infer D and trimming. This sample has around 150,000 clones in its table, and approximately 73% of those were observed once. The ten largest clones add up to 1.4% to 1.5% of the sample.

The source material was PBMCs. The sequence came from a man aged 45-60 years in good health and CMV-seronegative. This chain is built from TRBV29-1 and TRBJ1-5; the D gene is perhaps TRBD1, on 5 matching bases. The DNA sequence is as follows: TGCAGCGTTGGACAGAGCGATCAGCCCCAGCATTTT. Protein translation: CSVGQSDQPQHF.